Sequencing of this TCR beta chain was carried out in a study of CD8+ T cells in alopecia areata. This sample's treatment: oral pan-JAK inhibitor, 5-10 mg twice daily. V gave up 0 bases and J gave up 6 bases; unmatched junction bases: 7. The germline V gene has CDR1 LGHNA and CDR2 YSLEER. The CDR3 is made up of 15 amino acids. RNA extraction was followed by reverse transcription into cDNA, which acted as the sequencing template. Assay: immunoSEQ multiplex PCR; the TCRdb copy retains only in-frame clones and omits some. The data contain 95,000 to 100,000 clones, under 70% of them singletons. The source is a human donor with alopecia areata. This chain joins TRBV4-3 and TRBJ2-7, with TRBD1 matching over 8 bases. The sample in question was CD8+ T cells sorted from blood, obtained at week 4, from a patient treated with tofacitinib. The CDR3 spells CASSQDGGQGAEQYF. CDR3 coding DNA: TGCGCCAGCAGCCAAGACGGCGGACAGGGAGCCGAGCAGTACTTC.